Following are 32 T cell receptor beta chains from one sample sequenced in a study of blood T cell repertoires in COVID-19. Repertoires were generated with immunoSEQ multiplex PCR, while TCRdb's copy carries only in-frame clones and drops some. The profile shows roughly 130,000 clones, about 85% of them singletons. Sequenced sample: peripheral blood. These receptors were obtained from a man aged 70 or older with acute or convalescent COVID-19.

The CDR3 DNA follows: TGTGCCAGCAGCTCCTCCGCAGGGGCGACTGAAGCTTTCTTT. The encoded protein is CASSSSAGATEAFF. This chain links TRBV7-3 with TRBJ1-1, with TRBD1 as a possible D gene (6 bases). The CDR3 spans 14 residues. Germline lookup yields CDR1 SGHTA and CDR2 FQGTGA. Between the trimmed V and J ends, which lost 4 bases and 5 bases, there was a span of 14 bases.

The rearrangement uses TRBV5-1 and TRBJ2-5; D possibly corresponds to TRBD2 (6 bases). The length of the CDR3 is 13 residues. Germline loops: CDR1 SGHRS, CDR2 YFSETQ. V dropped 5 bases and J dropped 0 bases, with 8 bases sitting between them. The CDR3: CASSGGNQETQYF. For the CDR3, the DNA is TGCGCCAGCAGTGGGGGGAACCAAGAGACCCAGTACTTC.

The chain links TRBV7-2 to TRBJ2-5; TRBD2 agrees at 9 bases. CDR1 and CDR2 (germline): SGHTA, FQGNSA. CDR3 length equals 16 residues. The trim removed 5 bases at V and 1 base at J, leaving 8 bases unmatched. CDR3 in DNA: TGTGCCAGCAGCAAGGCAGCTAGCGGGGCCCAAGAGACCCAGTACTTC. Encoded protein: CASSKAASGAQETQYF.

The chain combines TRBV5-8 with TRBJ2-3, with no clear D. The CDR3 length is 16 residues. Germline CDR1 SGHTS, CDR2 YDEGEE. Trimming removed 0 bases from V and 0 bases from J, with 11 bases in between. In nucleotides, the CDR3 is TGTGCCAGCAGCTTGGGACGGGTTCGAAGCACAGATACGCAGTATTTT. Its translation: CASSLGRVRSTDTQYF.

The V gene is TRBV7-9, the J gene TRBJ1-4; weak D call: TRBD1 (5 bases). Trimming left V 4 bases short and J 7 bases short, with 13 bases between. This CDR3 has 14 amino acids. Germline V gene sequence: CDR1 SEHNR, CDR2 FQNEAQ (reference sequence). The CDR3 loop reads CASSSRGAAEKLFF. The CDR3, as DNA: TGTGCCAGCAGCTCTAGGGGCGCGGCTGAAAAACTGTTTTTT.

Only one count was recorded for this clone. This sequence joins TRBV6-1 and TRBJ2-2; D might be TRBD1 (7 bases). V gave up 4 bases and J gave up 0 bases, with 15 bases separating them. Germline CDR1 reads MNHNS; CDR2 reads SASEGT. There are 17 residues in the CDR3. The CDR3 loop is CASSVRGAAPNTGELFF. DNA for the CDR3: TGTGCCAGCAGTGTCAGGGGGGCAGCACCGAACACCGGGGAGCTGTTTTTT.

The chain employs TRBV19 and TRBJ2-2; TRBD2 matches 9 bases. Germline assignment: CDR1 LNHDA and CDR2 SQIVND (reference sequence). This CDR3 spans 15 amino acids. Trimming cost V 6 bases and J 0 bases; bases outside gene matches: 2. This chain's CDR3 is CASRLAGANTGELFF. Written as DNA, the CDR3 is TGTGCCAGTAGATTAGCGGGGGCGAACACCGGGGAGCTGTTTTTT. Full variable domain (remainder filled in from reference TRBV19 and TRBJ2-2): DGGITQSPKYLFRKEGQNVTLSCEQNLNHDAMYWYRQDPGQGLRLIYYSQIVNDFQKGDIAEGYSVSREKKESFPLTVTSAQKNPTAFYLCASRLAGANTGELFFGEGSRLTVL.

The chain is built from TRBV3-1 (or the pseudogene TRBV3-2) and TRBJ1-2; 8 positions agree with TRBD1. In germline, CDR1 is LGHDT, CDR2 YNNKEL (reference sequence). The CDR3 spans 12 residues. J was trimmed by 8 bases and V by 1 base; bases with no gene match: 0. DNA for the CDR3: TGTGCCAGCAGCCAAGGGGACAGGGGCTACACCTTC. It yields the protein CASSQGDRGYTF.

The J gene is TRBJ2-3, the V gene TRBV19; D gene unclear. Germline CDR1 reads LNHDA; CDR2 reads SQIVND (reference sequence). The CDR3 sequence is 16 residues long. V lost 0 bases and J lost 3, with 13 bases in between. CDR3 in amino acids: CASSIEVRSRTDTQYF. CDR3 coding DNA: TGTGCCAGTAGTATAGAGGTGCGATCCCGTACAGATACGCAGTATTTT.

The rearrangement joins TRBV11-2 to TRBJ2-5, with D possibly TRBD2 on 5 matching bases. CDR1 is SGHAT, CDR2 FQNNGV, per germline. This CDR3 contains 14 residues. V was cut by 3 bases and J by 2 bases, with 10 bases left in between. The CDR3 loop is CASSFTRGQETQYF. Here the CDR3 DNA reads TGTGCCAGCAGCTTTACTCGAGGGCAAGAGACCCAGTACTTC. The full variable domain, with the rest looked up from reference TRBV11-2 and TRBJ2-5, is EAGVAQSPRYKIIEKRQSVAFWCNPISGHATLYWYQQILGQGPKLLIQFQNNGVVDDSQLPKDRFSAERLKGVDSTLKIQPAKLEDSAVYLCASSFTRGQETQYFGPGTRLLVL.

This chain uses TRBV30 with TRBJ1-2, with D uncertain. The CDR3 sequence is 13 residues long. V lost 0 bases to trimming and J lost 4 bases, with 9 bases between them. Germline V gene data show CDR1 as GTSNPN and CDR2 as SVGIG (reference sequence). The CDR3 region has the DNA TGTGCCTGGAGTGTACGGGGAGTCTATGGCTACACCTTC. It codes for CAWSVRGVYGYTF.

Only a few counts were recorded for this clone. This chain uses TRBV4-1 with TRBJ2-4; 8 bases match TRBD1. In germline, CDR1 is MGHRA, CDR2 YSYEKL. Trimming at V came to 1 base and at J to 2 bases, leaving 4 bases not matched to a gene. The CDR3 is made up of 16 amino acids. The CDR3, as DNA: TGCGCCAGCAGCCAAGGACAGGGGTATTCCAAAAACATTCAGTACTTC. Its translation is CASSQGQGYSKNIQYF.

The rearrangement uses TRBV5-1 and TRBJ2-5; D might be TRBD2 (5 bases). Deletions cut 0 bases from V and 5 bases from J, with 8 bases between. The CDR3 is 13 residues long. Germline V lookup: CDR1 SGHRS, CDR2 YFSETQ. The CDR3 loop reads CASSLASGETQYF. CDR3 sequence (DNA): TGCGCCAGCAGCTTGGCCTCGGGGGAGACCCAGTACTTC.

The CDR3 coding sequence is TGTGCCAGCAAGGAGGGGGCGAGAGAGACCCAGTACTTC. Protein product: CASKEGARETQYF. V is TRBV25-1 and J is TRBJ2-5; D might be TRBD1 (7 bases). Trimming took 7 bases from V and 4 from J, leaving 13 bases between them. This CDR3 is built from 13 residues. Germline V CDR1 and CDR2: MGHDK, SYGVNS.

DNA for the CDR3: TGTGCCAGCAGCACAGGACAGGGGGGGCTCCTCCACTTT. Protein: CASSTGQGGLLHF. The chain employs TRBV7-2 and TRBJ1-6, with TRBD1 identical over 10 bases. The CDR3 spans 13 residues. Germline CDR1 and CDR2: SGHTA and FQGNSA. V lost 5 bases to trimming and J lost 15 bases; unmatched junction nucleotides: 7.

On this clone itself: One end of the junction is discordant with germline, which a read error may explain. V gene TRBV7-7 combines with J gene TRBJ2-2, with D possibly matching TRBD1 (6 bases). CDR1 is SSHAT, CDR2 FNYEAQ, per germline (reference sequence). The CDR3 loop spans 16 amino acids. The CDR3 region is CASSPARGKNTGELFF. For the CDR3, the DNA is TGTGCTAGCAGCCCGGCGAGGGGGAAGAACACCGGGGAGCTGTTTTTT.

This chain links TRBV2 with TRBJ2-7, with 8 bases fitting TRBD2. Unmatched junction bases numbered 9, after V lost 7 bases and J lost 4 bases. From germline, CDR1 is SNHLY and CDR2 FYNNEI. There are 14 residues in the CDR3. The CDR3 coding sequence is TGTGCCAGCAAAAGGCGGGGGGCCGAGTACGAGCAGTACTTC. It encodes CASKRRGAEYEQYF.

The V gene is TRBV4-1, the J gene TRBJ1-4; no clear D. The CDR3 is 13 amino acids. Per the germline V gene, CDR1 is MGHRA and CDR2 is YSYEKL. V shed 0 bases and J shed 13 bases, with 12 bases lying between them. The CDR3 loop is CASSQDTTFLLFF. CDR3 nucleotide sequence: TGCGCCAGCAGCCAAGATACAACCTTCCTACTGTTTTTT.

This sequence joins TRBV30 and TRBJ2-5; 7 nucleotides line up with TRBD1. There are 14 residues in the CDR3. The junction had 8 bases not matched to a gene; V was cut back by 5 bases and J by 2 bases. From germline, CDR1 is GTSNPN and CDR2 SVGIG (reference sequence). The CDR3 reads CAWERGGVQETQYF. Here the CDR3 DNA reads TGTGCCTGGGAAAGAGGGGGCGTACAAGAGACCCAGTACTTC.

This clone was detected a few times. The rearrangement joins TRBV6-5 to TRBJ1-3, with 7 nucleotides matching TRBD1. The CDR3 totals 14 residues. Germline CDR1 and CDR2: MNHEY and SVGAGI. Germline trimming cut 6 bases from V and 0 bases from J; bases unmatched to any gene: 2. The CDR3 protein is CASRQGGSGNTIYF. The CDR3 DNA follows: TGTGCCAGCAGGCAGGGGGGCTCTGGAAACACCATATATTTT.

This sequence joins TRBV7-9 and TRBJ1-5; tentatively, D is TRBD1 (6 bases). The CDR3 spans 17 residues. The germline V and J ends were trimmed by 3 bases and 2 bases, with 17 bases remaining between them. The germline CDR1 and CDR2 sequences are SEHNR and FQNEAQ (reference sequence). CDR3 residues: CASSLGTGLVGNQPQHF. In nucleotides, the CDR3 is TGTGCCAGCAGCTTGGGAACAGGGCTCGTAGGCAATCAGCCCCAGCATTTT. The full variable domain, completed using reference TRBV7-9 and TRBJ1-5, is DTGVSQNPRHKITKRGQNVTFRCDPISEHNRLYWYRQTLGQGPEFLTYFQNEAQLEKSRLLSDRFSAERPKGSFSTLEIQRTEQGDSAMYLCASSLGTGLVGNQPQHFGDGTRLSIL.

The rearrangement links TRBV29-1 to TRBJ2-7; 8 nucleotides line up with TRBD1. CDR3 length: 13 amino acids. The V gene's germline CDR1 is SQVTM and CDR2 ANQGSEA. Trimming removed 5 bases from V and 4 bases from J; junction bases left unmatched: 7. In nucleotides, the CDR3 is TGCAGCGTTAGTGGACAGGGATTATACGAGCAGTACTTC. This codes for CSVSGQGLYEQYF.

The rearrangement uses TRBV3-1 (or the pseudogene TRBV3-2) and TRBJ2-2, with TRBD2 matching over 7 bases. Germline values: CDR1 LGHDT, CDR2 YNNKEL (reference sequence). V shed 7 bases, J shed 1 base, and the junction held 6 bases outside the gene matches. The CDR3 is 15 amino acids. The CDR3 DNA reads as TGTGCCAGCACTAAAGGCGGGAGGAACACCGGGGAGCTGTTTTTT. It encodes CASTKGGRNTGELFF.

Only one count was recorded for this clone. The V and J genes are TRBV18 and TRBJ2-4, with D tentatively TRBD2 (5 bases). Germline CDR1 is KGHSH and CDR2 is LQKENI. CDR3 length: 15 residues. V was cut by 0 bases and J by 1 base, with 7 bases left in between. CDR3 bases: TGTGCCAGCTCACCACCGGGCGGGGCCAAAAACATTCAGTACTTC. Translation gives CASSPPGGAKNIQYF. The full variable domain, completed using reference TRBV18 and TRBJ2-4, is NAGVMQNPRHLVRRRGQEARLRCSPMKGHSHVYWYRQLPEEGLKFMVYLQKENIIDESGMPKERFSAEFPKEGPSILRIQQVVRGDSAAYFCASSPPGGAKNIQYFGAGTRLSVL.

In its sample, this clone was seen a few times. The chain is built from TRBV2 and TRBJ1-2; no definite D call. Trimming took off 5 bases at V and 4 bases at J, with 14 bases between the two ends. The CDR3 totals 14 residues. Germline assignment: CDR1 SNHLY and CDR2 FYNNEI. The CDR3 loop reads CASSSRDFGYGYTF. In DNA form, the CDR3 reads TGTGCCAGCAGTTCACGGGATTTTGGCTATGGCTACACCTTC.

The chain carries TRBV5-1 and TRBJ1-2; D uncertain. Germline V gene lookup returns CDR1 SGHRS and CDR2 YFSETQ. This CDR3 comprises 15 residues. V lost 5 bases, J lost 5 bases, and 19 bases lay in between. The CDR3: CASRIAGILGYGYTF. The DNA of the CDR3 is TGCGCCAGCAGAATTGCCGGGATCTTAGGTTATGGCTACACCTTC.

V is TRBV19 and J is TRBJ2-7, with 8 bases lining up with TRBD1. The CDR3 is made up of 15 amino acids. Trimming at V came to 6 bases and at J to 6 bases, leaving 13 bases not matched to a gene. In germline, CDR1 is LNHDA, CDR2 SQIVND (reference sequence). The CDR3 bases are TGTGCCAGTAGCAGCAAGGGGGGACAGGCAGGCGAGCAGTACTTC. This codes for CASSSKGGQAGEQYF.

The J gene is TRBJ1-5, the V gene TRBV28; D is unclear. This CDR3 is built from 16 residues. CDR1 and CDR2 from the germline V gene are MDHEN and SYDVKM. Trimming pared 4 bases from V and 1 base from J, leaving 14 bases between. Here the CDR3 DNA reads TGTGCCAGCAGTTCCGGAGGGAGAACGAGCAATCAGCCCCAGCATTTT. It encodes CASSSGGRTSNQPQHF.

J is TRBJ1-1 and V is TRBV5-5; 9 bases map to TRBD1. Per germline, CDR1 SGHKS and CDR2 YYEKEE (reference sequence). V shed 2 bases, J shed 0 bases, and the junction held 5 bases outside the gene matches. CDR3 length equals 16 residues. CDR3 bases: TGTGCCAGCAGCTTTCAGACAGGGGGATTGAACACTGAAGCTTTCTTT. It codes for CASSFQTGGLNTEAFF.

The chain joins TRBV7-9 to TRBJ2-1, with 9 bases that match TRBD1. Germline CDR1 reads SEHNR; CDR2 reads FQNEAQ (reference sequence). This CDR3 region has 15 residues. With V trimmed by 3 bases and J by 4 bases, 4 bases remained unmatched. The CDR3 DNA reads TGTGCCAGCAGCTTCGACAGGGGGTCGTACAATGAGCAGTTCTTC. This encodes CASSFDRGSYNEQFF.

This chain links TRBV7-8 with TRBJ2-2, with D possibly being TRBD2 (5 bases). Germline V gene lookup returns CDR1 SGHVS and CDR2 FQNEAQ. The CDR3 covers 16 residues. Trimming removed 1 base from V and 2 bases from J, with 11 bases in between. The CDR3 region is CASSLVGDVNTGELFF. DNA of the CDR3: TGTGCCAGCAGCTTAGTCGGGGATGTAAACACCGGGGAGCTGTTTTTT. Filled out from reference TRBV7-8 and TRBJ2-2, the complete variable domain reads GAGVSQSPRYKVAKRGQDVALRCDPISGHVSLFWYQQALGQGPEFLTYFQNEAQLDKSGLPSDRFFAERPEGSVSTLKIQRTQQEDSAVYLCASSLVGDVNTGELFFGEGSRLTVL.

This chain uses TRBV4-1 with TRBJ2-2; maybe TRBD2 (7 bases). The CDR3 is 15 amino acids. Germline V gene lookup returns CDR1 MGHRA and CDR2 YSYEKL. V was clipped by 1 base and J by 5 bases, with 11 bases between them. The CDR3 coding sequence is TGCGCCAGCAGCCAAGTCGGGGGGCAGACCGGGGAGCTGTTTTTT. It codes for CASSQVGGQTGELFF.